This TCR beta chain was found in a study of cytomegalovirus exposure and HLA in healthy donors. Study in general: Among several hundred genotyped donors, roughly 81% fell in the Caucasian-associated ancestry cluster. Whole-study results and caveats: Several of the most significant clusters appeared, in a later analysis, to be linked to common viral pathogens.

Notes on this clone: Its antigen is still unknown.

With 60 Vbeta and 13 Jbeta primers, the PCR was carried out. Sequencing was performed with immunoSEQ multiplex PCR; in TCRdb, only in-frame clones are kept and a portion is missing. This sample has under 150,000 clones, with approximately 81% found just once. This TCR came from a boy aged 2 to 10 in good health and CMV-seronegative. What was sequenced was PBMCs.

The CDR3: CASSSRTDSGTDTQYF. The CDR3 DNA is TGTGCCAGCAGCTCTAGAACGGACAGTGGCACAGATACGCAGTATTTT. This chain connects TRBV7-6 to TRBJ2-3, with D possibly TRBD1 on 6 matching bases. V dropped 4 bases and J dropped 1 base, with 15 bases sitting between them. This CDR3 spans 16 amino acids. Per germline, CDR1 SGHVS and CDR2 FNYEAQ.